This TCR beta chain derives from a study of blood T cell repertoires in COVID-19 (dated by TCRdb to the early 2020s). For context, the study as a whole: Recovered participants in ImmuneRACE Cohort 3 were defined by two consecutive negative NP/OP PCR tests, clearance by a healthcare professional, or resolution of symptoms. The repertoires were made available in a free public database intended to serve as a resource for research on the immune response to SARS-CoV-2. Where available, HLA class I and class II types were taken from metadata supplied by the sample provider and were not determined by assay-based typing. Samples from collaborators originated in the United States, Italy and Spain and spanned both the acute and convalescent phases of COVID-19. The samples were drawn from two sources: the first 160 participants of the ongoing ImmuneRACE study, and approximately 1,300 subjects contributed by 6 global collaborators. The material from the prospective study consisted of cDNA or gDNA derived from T cells, B-cell-depleted T cells, or PBMCs. Subjects who had been exposed to COVID-19, were actively infected with it, or had recovered from it provided the deeply sampled blood TCRbeta repertoires that made up the dataset. The sample metadata nearly always contained a de-identified subject ID, COVID-19 status, age in years and sex.

On this clone itself: Which antigen it targets is not known. No much larger clone exists at a distance of one base, and base qualities are not known.

The germline V gene specifies LGHNA as CDR1 and YSLEER as CDR2. The CDR3 sequence holds 17 residues, the cysteine and phenylalanine included. Only CDR3 DNA is held: 51 bases, read in frame from base 1. The V end loses 4 bases and the J end loses 8 bases, and a stretch of 21 bases separates them. The immunoSEQ Assay, a bias-controlled multiplex PCR, was used to amplify TCRbeta CDR3 regions from genomic DNA. The study's own analysis went as follows. The number of nucleated cells in each sample was estimated by amplification of reference gene primers within the assay. Sequence reads were collapsed and filtered to measure the absolute abundance of every unique TCRbeta CDR3 rearrangement. For each sample, productive Simpson clonality was calculated as the square root of Simpson's diversity index across productive rearrangements. TCRdb carries this immuneACCESS record with in-frame sequences only. Its versions omit some clonotypes, under half of them owing to an unresolved V gene in the studies checked, with the rest unexplained. The D gene and trimming were derived from the DNA, and the V and J assignments and clone size from that table. The sample table records around 190,000 clones; about 88% of these occur just once. Together, the top ten hold about 22% of the sample.

Participants in the prospective study were aged roughly 18 to 100 years, lived in 20 to 25 United States geographic areas, and enrolled through a virtual design. Cohort assignment in the prospective study relied on participant-reported clinical history from a screening survey and a study questionnaire. In the prospective study, mobile phlebotomists collected whole blood, serum and a nasopharyngeal or oropharyngeal swab from each participant. Prospective study participants could optionally give additional blood draws and questionnaires over an approximately 2-month period. Before DNA extraction, prospective study blood samples were shipped either frozen or at room temperature. Beyond this particular receptor, the publication reports: Clinical and demographic metadata were provided uncurated, with the amount varying by source and participant.

This sequence originates from a woman aged 40 to 50 in a cohort exposed to, infected with or recovered from COVID-19 (not recorded which). Recombination connected TRBV4-3 to TRBJ1-6, with a tentative D gene TRBD1 over 5 matching bases. Sequenced input: PBMCs or T cells enriched from blood (not recorded which). The DNA sequence follows: TGCGCCAGCAGCCTTCGGGCGGGGGGACGTGCAGATTCACCCCTCCACTTT. This encodes CASSLRAGGRADSPLHF.